The 5 T cell receptor beta chains below come from one sample, sequenced in a study of OX40 agonist ivuxolimab in advanced cancers. Repertoires were generated with immunoSEQ multiplex PCR, while TCRdb's copy carries only in-frame clones and drops some. The top ten hold more than 0.3% of the sample, which has 77,000 or so clones, around 90% seen once. The sequencing here drew on CD4+ or CD8+ T cells sorted from blood, taken in a trial of the OX40 agonist ivuxolimab. The receptors come from an adult with an advanced solid tumor such as melanoma, head and neck, liver or kidney cancer.

V gene TRBV5-4 combines with J gene TRBJ2-2, with 11 bases matching TRBD2. The length of the CDR3 is 13 residues. Germline lookup yields CDR1 SGHNT and CDR2 YYREEE (reference sequence). J lost 6 bases, V lost 9 bases, and 4 bases had no gene match. CDR3 residues: CAIGTSGSGELFF. DNA for the CDR3: TGTGCCATAGGGACTAGCGGATCCGGGGAGCTGTTTTTT.

The chain uses TRBV18 and TRBJ2-7; TRBD1 agrees at 10 bases. The V gene end was trimmed by 3 bases and the J gene end by 3 bases; junction bases not matched to a gene: 2. The germline CDR1 and CDR2 sequences are KGHSH and LQKENI. This CDR3 is built from 14 residues. The CDR3 nucleotides read TGTGCCAGCTCACCGACAGGGGGCCGCTACGAGCAGTACTTC. Residues: CASSPTGGRYEQYF.

The rearrangement uses TRBV7-9 and TRBJ1-1; 7 bases are a match to TRBD1. The germline gives CDR1 SEHNR, CDR2 FQNEAQ (reference sequence). Unmatched junction bases numbered 12, after V lost 4 bases and J lost 7 bases. This CDR3 is 15 amino acids long. The CDR3 region is CASSSQVETGNEAFF. For the CDR3, the DNA is TGTGCCAGCAGCTCACAAGTTGAGACAGGGAATGAAGCTTTCTTT.

The chain is built from TRBV6-5 and TRBJ2-1; the D is unclear. V shed 5 bases and J shed 7 bases, with 18 bases lying between them. This CDR3 spans 15 amino acids. CDR1 MNHEY and CDR2 SVGAGI come from the germline V gene. As DNA, the CDR3 is TGTGCCAGCAGTCCCGGGTCAAGTCGTGGGAATGAGCAGTTCTTC. It codes for CASSPGSSRGNEQFF.

Only one count was recorded for this clone. This rearrangement joins TRBV21-1 to TRBJ2-7; TRBD1 reflects the table's D call only, with no check against the DNA. TRBV21-1 is recorded as a pseudogene. CDR3 length equals 19 residues. The CDR3 nucleotides read TGTGCCAGCAGCAGACCCGGACAGGGTTCCTCCGCCCCTACCTACGAGCAGTACTTC. Protein: CASSRPGQGSSAPTYEQYF.